There are many counts of the clone carrying this T cell receptor (beta chain). This sample is part of a study of Graves' ophthalmopathy and Graves' hyperthyroidism. Scientists amplified the TCR beta CDR3 regions from RNA transcripts. HTBI primers were used in a first-round RT-PCR, which preceded a second-round multiplex PCR. A single record per CDR3 protein comes from TCRdb applying MiXCR to the multiplex PCR reads. Altogether 200,000 to 250,000 distinct CDR3 sequences are present, roughly 21% being singletons, with the ten largest covering roughly 42%. This CDR3 has 13 residues. Deletions cut 7 bases from V and 5 bases from J, with 17 bases between. From germline, CDR1 is DFQATT and CDR2 SNEGSKA (reference sequence).

This receptor was identified in a woman aged 45-60 years with Graves' ophthalmopathy. The chain is built from TRBV20-1 and TRBJ2-5; weak D call: TRBD2 (7 bases). Sequencing was carried out using peripheral blood. The DNA for the CDR3 is TGCAGTGTTGCAGCGGAGGGGGGGGAGACCCAGTACTTC. This codes for CSVAAEGGETQYF.